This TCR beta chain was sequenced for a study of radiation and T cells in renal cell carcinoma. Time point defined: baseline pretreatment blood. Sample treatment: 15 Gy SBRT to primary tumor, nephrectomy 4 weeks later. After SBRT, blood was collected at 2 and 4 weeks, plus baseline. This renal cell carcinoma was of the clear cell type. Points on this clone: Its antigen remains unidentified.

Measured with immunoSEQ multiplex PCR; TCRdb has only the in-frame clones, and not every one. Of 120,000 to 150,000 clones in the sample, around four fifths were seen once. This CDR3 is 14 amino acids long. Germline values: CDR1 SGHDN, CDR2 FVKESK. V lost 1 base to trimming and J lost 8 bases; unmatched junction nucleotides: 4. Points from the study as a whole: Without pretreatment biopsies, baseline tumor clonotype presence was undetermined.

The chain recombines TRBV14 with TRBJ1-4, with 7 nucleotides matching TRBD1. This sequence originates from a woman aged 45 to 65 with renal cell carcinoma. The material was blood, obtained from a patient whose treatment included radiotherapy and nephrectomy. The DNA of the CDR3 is TGTGCCAGCAGCCAAGCGGGACAGTTGGAAAAACTGTTTTTT. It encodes CASSQAGQLEKLFF.